What follows describes a single T cell receptor beta chain. The source of the sample is a study of blood T cell repertoires in COVID-19. The V gene's germline CDR1 is KGHSH and CDR2 LQKENI. The CDR3 is made up of 14 amino acids. The V and J ends lost 3 bases and 7 bases respectively, with 16 bases between them. Sequenced by immunoSEQ multiplex PCR; TCRdb stores in-frame clones only, minus some. This sample has 250,000 to 350,000 clones, with roughly 85% found just once. Sequencing was done on a sample of PBMCs or T cells enriched from blood (not recorded which). The J gene is TRBJ2-7, the V gene TRBV18; D may be TRBD2 (6 bases). The TCR sequence derives from a middle-aged woman who had recovered from COVID-19. The CDR3, as DNA: TGTGCCAGCTCACCTCAACTCGGGGACTCGGAGCAGTACTTC. Its translation: CASSPQLGDSEQYF.